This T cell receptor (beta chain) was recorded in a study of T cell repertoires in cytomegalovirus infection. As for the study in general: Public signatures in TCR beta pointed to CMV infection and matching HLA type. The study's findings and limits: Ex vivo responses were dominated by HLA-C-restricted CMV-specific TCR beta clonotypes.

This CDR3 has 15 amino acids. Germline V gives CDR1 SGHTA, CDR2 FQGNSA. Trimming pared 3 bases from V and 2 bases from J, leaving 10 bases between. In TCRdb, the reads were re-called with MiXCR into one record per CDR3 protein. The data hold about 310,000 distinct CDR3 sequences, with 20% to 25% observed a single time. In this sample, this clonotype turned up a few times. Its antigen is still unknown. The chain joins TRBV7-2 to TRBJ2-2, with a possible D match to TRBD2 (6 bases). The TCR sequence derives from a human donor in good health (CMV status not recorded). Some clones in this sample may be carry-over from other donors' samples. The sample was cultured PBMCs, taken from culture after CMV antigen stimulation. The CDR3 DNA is TGTGCCAGCAGCTTCGTGGCGGGAAACACCGGGGAGCTGTTTTTT. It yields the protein CASSFVAGNTGELFF.